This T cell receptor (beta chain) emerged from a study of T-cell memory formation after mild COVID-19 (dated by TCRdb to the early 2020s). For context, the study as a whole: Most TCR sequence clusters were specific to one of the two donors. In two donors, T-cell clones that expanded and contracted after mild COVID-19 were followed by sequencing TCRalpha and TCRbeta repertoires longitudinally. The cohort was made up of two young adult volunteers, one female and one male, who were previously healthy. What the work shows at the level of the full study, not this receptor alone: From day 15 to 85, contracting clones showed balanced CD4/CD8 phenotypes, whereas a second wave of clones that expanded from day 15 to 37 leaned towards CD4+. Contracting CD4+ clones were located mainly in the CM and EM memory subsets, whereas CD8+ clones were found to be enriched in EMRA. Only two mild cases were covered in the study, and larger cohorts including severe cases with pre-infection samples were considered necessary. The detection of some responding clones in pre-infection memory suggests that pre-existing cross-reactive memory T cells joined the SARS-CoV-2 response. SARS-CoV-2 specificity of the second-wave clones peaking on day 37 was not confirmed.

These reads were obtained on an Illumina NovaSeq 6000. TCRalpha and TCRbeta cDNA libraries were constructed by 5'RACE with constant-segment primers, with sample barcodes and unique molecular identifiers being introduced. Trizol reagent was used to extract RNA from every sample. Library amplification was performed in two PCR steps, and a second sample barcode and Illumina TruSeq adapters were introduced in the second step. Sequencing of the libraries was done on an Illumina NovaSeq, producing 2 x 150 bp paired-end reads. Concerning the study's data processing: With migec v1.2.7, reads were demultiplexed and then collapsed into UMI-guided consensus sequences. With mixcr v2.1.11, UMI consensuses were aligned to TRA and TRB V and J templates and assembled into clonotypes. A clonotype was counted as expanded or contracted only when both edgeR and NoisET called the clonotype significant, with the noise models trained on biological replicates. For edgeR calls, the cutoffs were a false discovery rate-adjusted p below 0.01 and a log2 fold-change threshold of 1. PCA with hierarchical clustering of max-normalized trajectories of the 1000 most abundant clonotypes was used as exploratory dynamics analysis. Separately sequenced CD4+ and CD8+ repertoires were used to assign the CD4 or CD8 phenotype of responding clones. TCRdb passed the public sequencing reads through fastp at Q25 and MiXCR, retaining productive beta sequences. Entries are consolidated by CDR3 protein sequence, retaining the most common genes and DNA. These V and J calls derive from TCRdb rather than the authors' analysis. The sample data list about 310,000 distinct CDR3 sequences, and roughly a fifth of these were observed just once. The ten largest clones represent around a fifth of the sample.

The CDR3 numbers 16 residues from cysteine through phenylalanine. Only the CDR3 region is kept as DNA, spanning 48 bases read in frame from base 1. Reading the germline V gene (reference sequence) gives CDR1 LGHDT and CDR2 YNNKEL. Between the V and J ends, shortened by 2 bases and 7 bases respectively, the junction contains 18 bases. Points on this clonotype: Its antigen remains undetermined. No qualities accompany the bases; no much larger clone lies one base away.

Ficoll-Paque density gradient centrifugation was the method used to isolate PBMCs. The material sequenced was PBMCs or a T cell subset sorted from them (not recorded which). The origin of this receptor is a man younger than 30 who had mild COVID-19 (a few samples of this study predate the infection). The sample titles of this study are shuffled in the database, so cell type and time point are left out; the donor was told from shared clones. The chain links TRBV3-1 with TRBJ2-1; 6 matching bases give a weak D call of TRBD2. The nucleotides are TGTGCCAGCAGCCAAAGGGTATCTTCGGGGGTAAATGAGCAGTTCTTC. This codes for CASSQRVSSGVNEQFF.